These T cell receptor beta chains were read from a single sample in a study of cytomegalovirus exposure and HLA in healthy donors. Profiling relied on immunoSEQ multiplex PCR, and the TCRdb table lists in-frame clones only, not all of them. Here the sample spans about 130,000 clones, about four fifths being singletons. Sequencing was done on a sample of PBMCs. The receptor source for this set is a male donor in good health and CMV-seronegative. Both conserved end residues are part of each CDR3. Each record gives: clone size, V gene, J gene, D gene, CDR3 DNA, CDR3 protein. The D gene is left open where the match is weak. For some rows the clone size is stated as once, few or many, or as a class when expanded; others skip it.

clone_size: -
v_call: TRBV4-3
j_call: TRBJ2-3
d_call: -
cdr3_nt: TGCGCCAGCAGCCAAGTCACGGGGGAGCAGGGGCAGTATTTT
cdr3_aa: CASSQVTGEQGQYF

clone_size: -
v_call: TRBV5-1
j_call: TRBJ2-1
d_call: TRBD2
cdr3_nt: TGCGCCAGCAGCCTGACTTTAGCGGGACTAGCATCAGATGAGCAGTTCTTC
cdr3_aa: CASSLTLAGLASDEQFF

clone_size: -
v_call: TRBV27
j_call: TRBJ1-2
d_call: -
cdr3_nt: TGTGCCAGCAGTTCGACCGGGGACTATGGCTACACCTTC
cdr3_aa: CASSSTGDYGYTF

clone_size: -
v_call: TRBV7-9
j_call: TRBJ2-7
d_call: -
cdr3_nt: TGTGCCAGCAGACCTAACGGCCTAACAGATTACTCCTACGAGCAGTACTTC
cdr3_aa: CASRPNGLTDYSYEQYF

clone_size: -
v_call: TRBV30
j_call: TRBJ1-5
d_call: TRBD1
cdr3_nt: TGTGCCTGGAGTGGCGGACAGGGTGAGCAGCCCCAGCATTTT
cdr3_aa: CAWSGGQGEQPQHF

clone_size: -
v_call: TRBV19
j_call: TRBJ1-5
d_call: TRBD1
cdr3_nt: TGTGCCAGTACCAATAGATGGGTCCTACAGGGGGCCCAGCATTTT
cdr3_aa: CASTNRWVLQGAQHF

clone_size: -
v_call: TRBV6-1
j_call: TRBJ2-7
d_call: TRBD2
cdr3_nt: TGTGCCAGCAGCAAAACTAGCGGGGGTGTGTACGAGCAGTACTTC
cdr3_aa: CASSKTSGGVYEQYF

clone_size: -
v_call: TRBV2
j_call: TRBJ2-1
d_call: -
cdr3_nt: TGTGCCAGCAAAAGGGACACCATCAATGAGCAGTTCTTC
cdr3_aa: CASKRDTINEQFF

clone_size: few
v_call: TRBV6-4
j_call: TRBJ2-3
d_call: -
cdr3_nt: TGTGCCAGCAGTGCTGAGGATGGCCCTACAGATACGCAGTATTTT
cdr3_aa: CASSAEDGPTDTQYF

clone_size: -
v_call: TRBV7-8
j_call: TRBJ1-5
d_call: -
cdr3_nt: TGTGCCAGCAGCTTGGAGGAGAGCCCCAATCAGCCCCAGCATTTT
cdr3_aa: CASSLEESPNQPQHF

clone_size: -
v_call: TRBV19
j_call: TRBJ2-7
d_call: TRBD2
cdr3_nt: TGTGCCAGTACCCCTCGAGGGGAGGGGCGAAACGAGCAGTACTTC
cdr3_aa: CASTPRGEGRNEQYF

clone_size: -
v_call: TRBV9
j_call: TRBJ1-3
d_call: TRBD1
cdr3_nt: TGTGCCAGCAGCGTGGGGACAGGGTACTCTGGAAACACCATATATTTT
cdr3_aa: CASSVGTGYSGNTIYF

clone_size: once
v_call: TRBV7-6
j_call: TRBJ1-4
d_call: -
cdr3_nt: TGTGCCAGCAGCTTAGACGGGGGTGGTGAAAAACTGTTTTTT
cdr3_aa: CASSLDGGGEKLFF

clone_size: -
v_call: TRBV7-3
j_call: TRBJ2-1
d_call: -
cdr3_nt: TGTGCCAGCGGGGCGGGGGCTAACAATGAGCAGTTCTTC
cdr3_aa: CASGAGANNEQFF

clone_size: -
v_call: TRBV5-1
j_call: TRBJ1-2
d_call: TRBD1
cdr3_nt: TGCGCCAGCAGCTCCGGGACAGGGGGAGGTTATGGCTACACCTTC
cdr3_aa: CASSSGTGGGYGYTF

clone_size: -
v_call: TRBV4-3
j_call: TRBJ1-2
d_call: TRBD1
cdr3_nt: TGCGCCAGCAGCCAAGATCAGGGGGCAGGGGGCTACACCTTC
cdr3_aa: CASSQDQGAGGYTF

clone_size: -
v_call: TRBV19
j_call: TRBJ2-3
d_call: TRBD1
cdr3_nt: TGTGCCTCCCAGGGGGCTAGCACAGATACGCAGTATTTT
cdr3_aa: CASQGASTDTQYF

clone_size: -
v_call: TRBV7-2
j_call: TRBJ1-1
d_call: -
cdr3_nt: TGTGCCAGCAGCCCGAGGGGGGAGGGCACTGAAGCTTTCTTT
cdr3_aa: CASSPRGEGTEAFF

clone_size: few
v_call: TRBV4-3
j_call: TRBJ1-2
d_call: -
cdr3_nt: TGCGCCAGCAGCCAAGAGGTGGAAGGTTGGAGCTATGGCTACACCTTC
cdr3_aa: CASSQEVEGWSYGYTF

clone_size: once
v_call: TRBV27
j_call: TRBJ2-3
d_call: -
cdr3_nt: TGTGCCAGCAGTTACGCGGGAAGCACAGATACGCAGTATTTT
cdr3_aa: CASSYAGSTDTQYF

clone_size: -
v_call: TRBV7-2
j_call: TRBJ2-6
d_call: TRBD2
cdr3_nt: TGTGCCAGCAGCTTAGGAGCGGGGTCTGGGGCCAACGTCCTGACTTTC
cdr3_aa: CASSLGAGSGANVLTF

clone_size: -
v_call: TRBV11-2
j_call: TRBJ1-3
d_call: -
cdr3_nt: TGTGCCAGCAGCCCGCCAGGATTGTCTGGAAACACCATATATTTT
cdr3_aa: CASSPPGLSGNTIYF

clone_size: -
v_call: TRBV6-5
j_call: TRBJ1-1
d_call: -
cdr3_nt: TGTGCCAGCAGTTACTCCCAACACCTAGAATACACTGAAGCTTTCTTT
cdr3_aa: CASSYSQHLEYTEAFF

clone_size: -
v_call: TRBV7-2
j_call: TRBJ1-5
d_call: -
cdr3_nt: TGTGCCAGCAGCCCCGGGTATGGCAATCAGCCCCAGCATTTT
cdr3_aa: CASSPGYGNQPQHF

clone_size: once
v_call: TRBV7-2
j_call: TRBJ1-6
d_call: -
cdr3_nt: TGTGCCAGCAGCGGGGGGAATTCACCCCTCCACTTT
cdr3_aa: CASSGGNSPLHF

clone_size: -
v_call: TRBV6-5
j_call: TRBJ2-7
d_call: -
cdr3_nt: TGTGCCAGCAGTCCTCCCGGGACACTTACCTACGAGCAGTACTTC
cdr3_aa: CASSPPGTLTYEQYF

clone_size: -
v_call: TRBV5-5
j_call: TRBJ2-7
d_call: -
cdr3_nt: TGTGCCAGCAGCTTGGGACACGGGGGCTACGAGCAGTACTTC
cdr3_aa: CASSLGHGGYEQYF

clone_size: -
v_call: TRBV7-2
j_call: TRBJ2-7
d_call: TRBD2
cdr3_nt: TGTGCCAGCAGCCCCGGCCTAGCGGGTCACGAGCAGTACTTC
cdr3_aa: CASSPGLAGHEQYF

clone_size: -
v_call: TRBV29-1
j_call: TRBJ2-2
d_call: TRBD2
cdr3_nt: TGCAGCGTTGGACTAGCCACCACCGGGGAGCTGTTTTTT
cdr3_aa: CSVGLATTGELFF

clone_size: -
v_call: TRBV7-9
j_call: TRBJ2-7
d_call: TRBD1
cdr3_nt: TGTGCCAGCAGCTTAATGGGGGGGGACAGGGGCTACGAGCAGTACTTC
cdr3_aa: CASSLMGGDRGYEQYF

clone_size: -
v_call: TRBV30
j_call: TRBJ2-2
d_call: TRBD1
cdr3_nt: TGTGCCTGGAGTCGGGGGACAGGGTCCCCCGGGGAGCTGTTTTTT
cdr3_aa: CAWSRGTGSPGELFF

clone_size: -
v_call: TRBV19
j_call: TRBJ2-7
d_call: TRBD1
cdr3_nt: TGTGCCAGTATGGGGACAGCCGAGCAGTACTTC
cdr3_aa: CASMGTAEQYF

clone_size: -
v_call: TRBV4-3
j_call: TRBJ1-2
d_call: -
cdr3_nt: TGCGCCAGCAGCCAAGATTCTGTAGCACTTTTTGGCTACACCTTC
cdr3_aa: CASSQDSVALFGYTF

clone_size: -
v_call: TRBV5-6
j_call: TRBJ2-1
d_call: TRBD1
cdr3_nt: TGTGCCAGCAGCGCCCGACAGGGATACAATGAGCAGTTCTTC
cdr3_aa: CASSARQGYNEQFF

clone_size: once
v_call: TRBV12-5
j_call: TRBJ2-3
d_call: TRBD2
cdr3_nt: TGTGCTAGTGGCCCCGGACTAGCGGGGGGGACAGATACGCAGTATTTT
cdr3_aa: CASGPGLAGGTDTQYF

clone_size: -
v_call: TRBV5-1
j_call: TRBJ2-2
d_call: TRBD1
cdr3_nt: TGCGCCAGCAGCTTGATGACAGGGGGCGGATTAAACACCGGGGAGCTGTTTTTT
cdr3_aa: CASSLMTGGGLNTGELFF

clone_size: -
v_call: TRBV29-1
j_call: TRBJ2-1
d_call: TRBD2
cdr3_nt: TGCAGCGTTTCGACTAGCGGGGGATCCTACAATGAGCAGTTCTTC
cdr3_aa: CSVSTSGGSYNEQFF

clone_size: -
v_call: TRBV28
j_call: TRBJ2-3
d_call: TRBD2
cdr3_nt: TGTGCCAGCAGTCCGACTAGCGGGGGGGCATCAGATACGCAGTATTTT
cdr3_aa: CASSPTSGGASDTQYF

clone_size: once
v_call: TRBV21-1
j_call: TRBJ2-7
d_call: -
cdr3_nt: TGTGCCAGCAGCCCCAGGGGGTCCTACGAGCAGTACTTC
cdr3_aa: CASSPRGSYEQYF

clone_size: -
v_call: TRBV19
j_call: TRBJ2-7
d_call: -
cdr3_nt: TGTGCCAGTAGCCCCAGGTCCCTCTCCTACGAGCAGTACTTC
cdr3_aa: CASSPRSLSYEQYF

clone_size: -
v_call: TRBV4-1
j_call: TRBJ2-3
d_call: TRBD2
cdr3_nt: TGCGCCAGCAGCCAAGAAGCTACTAGCGGGGGAAACACAGATACGCAGTATTTT
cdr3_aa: CASSQEATSGGNTDTQYF

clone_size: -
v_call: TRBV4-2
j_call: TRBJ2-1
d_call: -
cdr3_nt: TGTGCCAGCAGCCAAGCACCTAGCGATGAGCAGTTCTTC
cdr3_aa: CASSQAPSDEQFF

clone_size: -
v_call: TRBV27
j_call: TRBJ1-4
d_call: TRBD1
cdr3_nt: TGTGCCAGCAGTAAAACAGGGGCCAGAGGGGTGGGGGCGGCTAGTGAAAAACTGTTTTTT
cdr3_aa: CASSKTGARGVGAASEKLFF

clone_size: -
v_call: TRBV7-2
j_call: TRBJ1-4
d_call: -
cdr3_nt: TGTGCCAGCAGCTTAAACCAGGGTCTTGGTGAAAAACTGTTTTTT
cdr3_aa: CASSLNQGLGEKLFF

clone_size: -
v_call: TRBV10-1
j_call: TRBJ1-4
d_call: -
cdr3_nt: TGCGCCAGCAGTGTAGGGGTCGGCGAAAAACTGTTTTTT
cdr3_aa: CASSVGVGEKLFF

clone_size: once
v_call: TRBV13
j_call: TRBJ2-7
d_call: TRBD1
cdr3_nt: TGTGCCAGCAGCCTCGGGACAGCCTACGAGCAGTACTTC
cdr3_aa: CASSLGTAYEQYF

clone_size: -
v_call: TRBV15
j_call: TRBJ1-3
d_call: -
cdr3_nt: TGTGCCACCAGCAGAGATCAGGCGTTTACTGGAAACACCATATATTTT
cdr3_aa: CATSRDQAFTGNTIYF

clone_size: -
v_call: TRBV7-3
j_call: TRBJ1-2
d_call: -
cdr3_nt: TGTGCCAGCAGCATGAGAAATTCCTATGGCTACACCTTC
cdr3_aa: CASSMRNSYGYTF

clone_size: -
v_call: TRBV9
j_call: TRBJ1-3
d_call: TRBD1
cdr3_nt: TGTGCCAGCAGCGTAGGACAGGGAACTGGAAACACCATATATTTT
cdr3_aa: CASSVGQGTGNTIYF

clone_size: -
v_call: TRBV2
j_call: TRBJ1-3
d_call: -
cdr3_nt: TGTGCCAGCAGTGAAGCTGGCGGGCTTGGAAACACCATATATTTT
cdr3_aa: CASSEAGGLGNTIYF

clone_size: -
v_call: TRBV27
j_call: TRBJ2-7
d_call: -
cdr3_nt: TGTGCCAGCAGTTTTTCATCCCAGTCGACCTACGAGCAGTACTTC
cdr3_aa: CASSFSSQSTYEQYF

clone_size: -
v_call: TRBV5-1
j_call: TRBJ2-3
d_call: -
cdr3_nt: TGCGCCAGCCGGCCCGGGACTCTCACAGATACGCAGTATTTT
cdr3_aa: CASRPGTLTDTQYF

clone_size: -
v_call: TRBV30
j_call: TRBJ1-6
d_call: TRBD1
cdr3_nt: TGTGCCTGGGCGGACAGGGCCTCCTATAATTCACCCCTCCACTTT
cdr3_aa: CAWADRASYNSPLHF

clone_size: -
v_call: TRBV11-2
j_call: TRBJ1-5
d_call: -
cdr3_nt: TGTGCCAGCAGCTTGTCCAACAATCAGCCCCAGCATTTT
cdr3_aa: CASSLSNNQPQHF

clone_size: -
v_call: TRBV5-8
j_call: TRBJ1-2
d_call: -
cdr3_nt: TGTGCCAGCAGCTTGGACCGGGAGGGCTACACCTTC
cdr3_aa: CASSLDREGYTF